One sample yielded the 14 T cell receptor beta chains listed below, sequenced in a study of T cells in localized non-small cell lung cancer (dated by TCRdb to 2019 to 2021). Library creation used the immunoSEQ multiplex PCR assay. The table comes from immuneACCESS by way of TCRdb, which keeps in-frame sequences with V and J called. Part of the clones is missing from these tables; in studies checked, under half for an unresolved V gene and the rest for unknown reasons. This sample holds tens of thousands of clones; about 84% were observed only once. The biggest ten clones account for nearly 9.5% of the sample. The sequencing here drew on peripheral blood, taken before any cancer treatment. The receptors derive from a female donor of 60 years or more with stage I lung adenocarcinoma.

V gene TRBV11-2 combines with J gene TRBJ1-4, with a possible D match to TRBD1 (6 bases). Germline V gene lookup returns CDR1 SGHAT and CDR2 FQNNGV. The CDR3 runs to 16 residues. The V gene lost 0 bases and the J gene lost 5 bases, with 13 bases spanning the gap. The CDR3 sequence is CASSLDRNRDNEKLFF. Written as DNA, the CDR3 is TGTGCCAGCAGCTTAGATCGGAACAGGGACAATGAAAAACTGTTTTTT.

The chain links TRBV5-4 to TRBJ1-4, with 9 bases fitting TRBD1. The V and J ends lost 4 bases and 7 bases, in that order; junction bases with no gene match: 8. This CDR3 has 15 residues. The germline V gene has CDR1 SGHNT and CDR2 YYREEE (reference sequence). The CDR3 DNA reads TGTGCCAGCAGCACAGACCGGGACAGGGTTGAAAAACTGTTTTTT. Its translation is CASSTDRDRVEKLFF. Full variable domain (rest looked up from reference TRBV5-4 and TRBJ1-4): ETGVTQSPTHLIKTRGQQVTLRCSSQSGHNTVSWYQQALGQGPQFIFQYYREEENGRGNFPPRFSGLQFPNYSSELNVNALELDDSALYLCASSTDRDRVEKLFFGSGTQLSVL.

The V call is TRBV11-2, the J call TRBJ2-5; 8 nucleotides line up with TRBD1. Germline V gene sequence: CDR1 SGHAT, CDR2 FQNNGV. The CDR3 runs to 15 residues. V lost 1 base, J lost 5 bases, and 6 bases stayed unmatched. This CDR3 reads CASSLGTGMMETQYF. The CDR3 DNA sequence: TGTGCCAGCAGCTTAGGGACAGGGATGATGGAGACCCAGTACTTC.

The chain links TRBV28 to TRBJ2-7; 9 bases align to TRBD1. The ends lost 5 bases at V and 5 bases at J; junction bases unmatched: 4. Germline V gene sequence: CDR1 MDHEN, CDR2 SYDVKM. The CDR3 covers 13 residues. The CDR3 DNA is TGTGCCAGCAGTGGGACAGGGTCCCACGAGCAGTACTTC. Protein: CASSGTGSHEQYF.

The V and J genes are TRBV5-4 and TRBJ1-2, with D maybe TRBD1 (6 bases). This CDR3 is built from 14 residues. Germline V gene data show CDR1 as SGHNT and CDR2 as YYREEE (reference sequence). V was pared by 0 bases and J by 2 bases, with 8 bases between. CDR3 loop: CASSLGTENYGYTF. In DNA, the CDR3 is TGTGCCAGCAGCTTGGGGACAGAGAACTATGGCTACACCTTC.

The genes are TRBV5-1 and TRBJ2-1; D gene unclear. CDR3 length equals 14 residues. V was trimmed by 2 bases and J by 5 bases, leaving 11 bases between them. CDR1 and CDR2 (germline): SGHRS, YFSETQ. CDR3 sequence: CASSFLAGHNEQFF. CDR3 coding DNA: TGCGCCAGCAGCTTCCTGGCCGGCCACAATGAGCAGTTCTTC.

The chain recombines TRBV29-1 with TRBJ1-5; the D is unclear. V shed 4 bases and J shed 1 base, with 17 bases lying between them. Germline values: CDR1 SQVTM, CDR2 ANQGSEA. The CDR3 length is 16 residues. The CDR3 DNA follows: TGCAGCGTTGGACCCCCTCCTGGGGTCAGCAATCAGCCCCAGCATTTT. Translated: CSVGPPPGVSNQPQHF.

This chain uses TRBV5-1 with TRBJ1-6; tentative D call: TRBD1 (5 bases). The ends were cut back, 4 bases at V and 8 bases at J, with 13 bases in the middle. There are 14 residues in the CDR3. Per the germline V gene, CDR1 is SGHRS and CDR2 is YFSETQ. The chain's CDR3 is CASSIRDFDSPLHF. CDR3 DNA sequence: TGCGCCAGCAGCATACGGGACTTCGATTCACCCCTCCACTTT.

The genes are TRBV30 and TRBJ2-3; D possibly corresponds to TRBD2 (7 bases). CDR3 length: 16 residues. V was cut by 3 bases and J by 0 bases, with 16 bases left in between. Per germline, CDR1 GTSNPN and CDR2 SVGIG (reference sequence). The CDR3 coding sequence is TGTGCCTGGAGCCCAGGGGCTAGCGGTAGCACAGATACGCAGTATTTT. It is translated as CAWSPGASGSTDTQYF. The whole variable domain, filled in from reference TRBV30 and TRBJ2-3, reads SQTIHQWPATLVQPVGSPLSLECTVEGTSNPNLYWYRQAAGRGLQLLFYSVGIGQISSEVPQNLSASRPQDRQFILSSKKLLLSDSGFYLCAWSPGASGSTDTQYFGPGTRLTVL.

The chain has TRBV7-2 and TRBJ2-5, with no clear D. The CDR3 totals 14 residues. Trimming left V 1 base short and J 5 bases short, with 11 bases between. CDR1 and CDR2 (germline): SGHTA, FQGNSA. The CDR3 DNA follows: TGTGCCAGCAGCTTAGACGACCAGAGGGAGACCCAGTACTTC. It codes for CASSLDDQRETQYF.

This chain joins TRBV7-9 and TRBJ1-2; no clear D. In germline, CDR1 is SEHNR, CDR2 FQNEAQ (reference sequence). V gave up 2 bases and J gave up 2 bases, with 6 bases separating them. The CDR3 length is 13 residues. For the CDR3, the DNA is TGTGCCAGCAGCTTAATCAGGAACTATGGCTACACCTTC. It translates to CASSLIRNYGYTF.

V usage is TRBV10-3 and J usage is TRBJ1-2; 8 nucleotides agree with TRBD1. The germline CDR1 and CDR2 sequences are ENHRY and SYGVKD. V trimming: 4 bases; J trimming: 6 bases; junction bases outside the gene matches: 22. The CDR3 contains 19 residues. This CDR3 is CAISGFLVVSSGQGDGYTF. The CDR3 coding sequence is TGTGCCATCAGTGGGTTTTTGGTCGTATCAAGCGGACAGGGAGATGGCTACACCTTC.

CDR3 sequence reads: CASSGAGPHNSYEQYF. The CDR3 nucleotides read TGTGCCAGCAGTGGAGCAGGTCCCCACAACTCCTACGAGCAGTACTTC. V is TRBV9 and J is TRBJ2-7; the D is unclear. The germline CDR1 and CDR2 sequences are SGDLS and YYNGEE. V was cut by 5 bases and J by 0 bases, with 18 bases left in between. The CDR3 has 16 amino acids.

The rearrangement links TRBV2 to TRBJ2-5; D is perhaps TRBD1 (6 bases). V gave up 7 bases and J gave up 5 bases, with 17 bases separating them. The CDR3 is 14 amino acids. Per the germline V gene, CDR1 is SNHLY and CDR2 is FYNNEI. The CDR3 coding sequence is TGTGCCAGCAAACAGGGTAGGGAATACGAGACCCAGTACTTC. It codes for CASKQGREYETQYF.